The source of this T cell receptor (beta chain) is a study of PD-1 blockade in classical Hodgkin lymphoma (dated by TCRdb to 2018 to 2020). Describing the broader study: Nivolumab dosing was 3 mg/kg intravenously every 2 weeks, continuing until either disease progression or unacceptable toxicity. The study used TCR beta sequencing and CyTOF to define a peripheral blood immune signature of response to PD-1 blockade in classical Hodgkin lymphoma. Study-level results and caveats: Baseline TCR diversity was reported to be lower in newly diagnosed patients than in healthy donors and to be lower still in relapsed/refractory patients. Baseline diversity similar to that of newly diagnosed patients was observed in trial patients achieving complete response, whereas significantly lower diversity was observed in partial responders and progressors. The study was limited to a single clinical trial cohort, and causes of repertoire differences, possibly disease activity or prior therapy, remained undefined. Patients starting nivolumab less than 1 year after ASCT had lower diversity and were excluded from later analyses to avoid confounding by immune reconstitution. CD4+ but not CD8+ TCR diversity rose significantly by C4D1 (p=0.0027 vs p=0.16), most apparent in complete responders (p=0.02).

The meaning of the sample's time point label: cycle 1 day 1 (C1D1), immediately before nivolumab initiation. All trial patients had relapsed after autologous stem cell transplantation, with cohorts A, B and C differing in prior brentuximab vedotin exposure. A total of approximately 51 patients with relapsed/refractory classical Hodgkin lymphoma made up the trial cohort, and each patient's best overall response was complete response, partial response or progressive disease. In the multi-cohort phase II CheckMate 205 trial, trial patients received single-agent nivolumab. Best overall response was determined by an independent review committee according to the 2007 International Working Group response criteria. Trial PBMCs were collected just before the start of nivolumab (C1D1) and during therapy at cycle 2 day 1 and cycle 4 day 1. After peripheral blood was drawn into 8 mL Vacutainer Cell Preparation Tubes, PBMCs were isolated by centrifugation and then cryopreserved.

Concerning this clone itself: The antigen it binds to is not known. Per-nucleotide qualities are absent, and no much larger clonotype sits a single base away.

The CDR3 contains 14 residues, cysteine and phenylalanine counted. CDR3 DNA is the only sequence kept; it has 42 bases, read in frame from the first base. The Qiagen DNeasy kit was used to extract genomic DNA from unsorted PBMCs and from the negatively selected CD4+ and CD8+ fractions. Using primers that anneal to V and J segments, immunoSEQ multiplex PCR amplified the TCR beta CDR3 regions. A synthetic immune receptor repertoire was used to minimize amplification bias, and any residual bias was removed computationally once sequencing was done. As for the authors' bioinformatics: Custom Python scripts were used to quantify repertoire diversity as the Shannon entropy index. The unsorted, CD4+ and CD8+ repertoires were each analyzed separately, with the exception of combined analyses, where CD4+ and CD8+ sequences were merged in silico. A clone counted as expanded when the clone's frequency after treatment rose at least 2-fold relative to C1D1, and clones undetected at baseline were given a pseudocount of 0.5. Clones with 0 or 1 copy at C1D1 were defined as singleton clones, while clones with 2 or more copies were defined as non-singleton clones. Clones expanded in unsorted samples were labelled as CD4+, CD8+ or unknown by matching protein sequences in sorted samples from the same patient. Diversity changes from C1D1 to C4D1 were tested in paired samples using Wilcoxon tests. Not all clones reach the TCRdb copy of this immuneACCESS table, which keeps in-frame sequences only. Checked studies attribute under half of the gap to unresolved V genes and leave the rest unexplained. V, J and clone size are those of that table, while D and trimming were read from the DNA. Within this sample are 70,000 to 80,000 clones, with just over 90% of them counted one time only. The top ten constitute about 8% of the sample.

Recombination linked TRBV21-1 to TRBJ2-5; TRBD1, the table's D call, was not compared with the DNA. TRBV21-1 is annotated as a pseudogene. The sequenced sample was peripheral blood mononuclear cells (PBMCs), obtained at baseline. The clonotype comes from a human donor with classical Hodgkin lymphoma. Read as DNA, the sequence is TGTGCCAGCAAGATAGACAGGGAAGAGGAGACCCAGTACTTC. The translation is CASKIDREEETQYF.